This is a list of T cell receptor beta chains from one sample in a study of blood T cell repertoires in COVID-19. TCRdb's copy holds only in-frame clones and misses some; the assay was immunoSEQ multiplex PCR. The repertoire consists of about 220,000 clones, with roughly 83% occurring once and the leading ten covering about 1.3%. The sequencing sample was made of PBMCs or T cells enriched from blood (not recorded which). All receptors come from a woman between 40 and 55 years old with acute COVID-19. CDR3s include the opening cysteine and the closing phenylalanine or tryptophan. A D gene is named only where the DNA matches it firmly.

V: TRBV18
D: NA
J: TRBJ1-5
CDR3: CASSPKGDQPQHF
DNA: TGTGCCAGCTCACCGAAGGGGGATCAGCCCCAGCATTTT

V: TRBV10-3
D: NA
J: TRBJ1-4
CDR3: CASPWRGTIEKLFF
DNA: TGTGCCAGTCCTTGGCGGGGGACAATTGAAAAACTGTTTTTT

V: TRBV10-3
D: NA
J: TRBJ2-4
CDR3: CAISGGDLENIQYF
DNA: TGTGCCATCAGTGGCGGGGATCTAGAAAACATTCAGTACTTC

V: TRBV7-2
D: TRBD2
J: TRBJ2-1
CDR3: CASSSSGPYNEQFF
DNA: TGTGCCAGCAGCTCTAGCGGACCCTACAATGAGCAGTTCTTC

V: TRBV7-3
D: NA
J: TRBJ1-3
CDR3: CASSLTGGTIYF
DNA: TGTGCCAGCAGCCTAACCGGAGGCACCATATATTTT

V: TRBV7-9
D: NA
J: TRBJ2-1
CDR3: CASSLNSYNEQFF
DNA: TGTGCCAGCAGCCTAAACTCCTACAATGAGCAGTTCTTC

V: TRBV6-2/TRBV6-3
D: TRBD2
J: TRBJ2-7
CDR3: CASSSLMREKSEQYF
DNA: TGTGCCAGCAGTTCCTTGATGCGGGAGAAGAGCGAGCAGTACTTC

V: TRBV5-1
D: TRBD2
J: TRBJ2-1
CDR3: CASRLTTSGRAWEQFF
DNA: TGCGCCAGCCGATTAACGACTAGCGGGAGGGCCTGGGAGCAGTTCTTC

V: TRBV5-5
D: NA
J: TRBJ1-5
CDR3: CASSLATVPNLPQHF
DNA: TGTGCCAGCAGCTTGGCGACAGTCCCTAACCTGCCCCAGCATTTT

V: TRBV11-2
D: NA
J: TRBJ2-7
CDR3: CASTPQGNYEQYF
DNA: TGTGCCAGCACCCCTCAGGGGAACTACGAGCAGTACTTC

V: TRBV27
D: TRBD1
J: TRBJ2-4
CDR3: CASSQGQRVDIQYF
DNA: TGTGCCAGCAGTCAGGGACAGAGGGTAGACATTCAGTACTTC

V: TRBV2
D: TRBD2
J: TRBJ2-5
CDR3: CASRWTSGQETQYF
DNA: TGTGCCAGCCGTTGGACTAGCGGTCAAGAGACCCAGTACTTC

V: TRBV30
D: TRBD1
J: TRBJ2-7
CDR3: CAWSRTGNEQYF
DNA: TGTGCCTGGAGTAGGACAGGGAACGAGCAGTACTTC

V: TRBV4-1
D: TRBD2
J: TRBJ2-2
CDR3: CASSQRTSGRTNTGELFF
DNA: TGCGCCAGCAGCCAGCGGACTAGCGGGAGGACGAACACCGGGGAGCTGTTTTTT

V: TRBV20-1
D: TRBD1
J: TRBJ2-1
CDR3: CSANRGNEQFF
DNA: TGCAGTGCTAACAGGGGAAATGAGCAGTTCTTC

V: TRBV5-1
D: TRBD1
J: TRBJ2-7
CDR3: CASSVGQGADEQYF
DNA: TGCGCCAGCAGCGTCGGACAGGGGGCGGACGAGCAGTACTTC

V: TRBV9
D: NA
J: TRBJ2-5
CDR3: CASSSPGETQYF
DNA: TGTGCCAGCAGCTCCCCGGGGGAGACCCAGTACTTC

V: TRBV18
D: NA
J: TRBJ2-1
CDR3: CASSPGPSMHNEQFF
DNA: TGTGCCAGCTCACCGGGGCCCTCGATGCACAATGAGCAGTTCTTC

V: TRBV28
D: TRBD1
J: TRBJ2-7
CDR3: CASSFIRTGAFYEQYF
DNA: TGTGCCAGCAGTTTTATCCGAACAGGGGCATTCTACGAGCAGTACTTC

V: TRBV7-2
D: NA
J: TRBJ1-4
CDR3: CASSGRDIPSTNEKLFF
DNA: TGTGCCAGCAGCGGTCGGGACATCCCTTCAACTAATGAAAAACTGTTTTTT

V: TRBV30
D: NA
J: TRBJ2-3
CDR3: CAWSVLGGRSTDTQYF
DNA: TGTGCCTGGAGTGTACTTGGTGGCAGGTCCACAGATACGCAGTATTTT

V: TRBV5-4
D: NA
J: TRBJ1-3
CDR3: CASSPATAGNTIYF
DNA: TGTGCCAGCAGCCCCGCGACAGCCGGAAACACCATATATTTT

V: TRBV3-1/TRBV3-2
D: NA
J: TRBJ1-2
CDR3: CASRIQGSYGYTF
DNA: TGTGCCAGCAGGATACAGGGTTCCTATGGCTACACCTTC

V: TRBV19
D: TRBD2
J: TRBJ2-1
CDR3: CASSIRLAGDNEQFF
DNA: TGTGCCAGTAGTATCAGACTAGCGGGGGATAATGAGCAGTTCTTC

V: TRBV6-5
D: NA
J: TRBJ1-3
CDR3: CATKWELHSGNTIYF
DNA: TGTGCCACCAAGTGGGAGTTACACTCTGGAAACACCATATATTTT

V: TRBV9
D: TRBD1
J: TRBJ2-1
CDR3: CASSVDRGFDEQFF
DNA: TGTGCCAGCAGCGTAGACAGGGGTTTTGATGAGCAGTTCTTC

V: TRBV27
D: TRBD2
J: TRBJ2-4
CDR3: CASSLGASGRGSIQYF
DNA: TGTGCCAGCAGTTTGGGAGCTAGCGGGAGGGGAAGCATTCAGTACTTC